This T cell receptor (beta chain) was obtained from a study of blood T cell repertoires in COVID-19. Study in general: Sites in the United States, Italy and Spain provided acute and convalescent COVID-19 samples. From T cells, B-cell-depleted T cells, or PBMCs came the material, which was cDNA or gDNA.

Trimming removed 2 bases from V and 3 bases from J; junction bases left unmatched: 8. The CDR3 consists of 16 residues. Germline V gene sequence: CDR1 LGHNA, CDR2 YSLEER. In the original processing: Scientists estimated how many nucleated cells there were by amplifying reference gene primers. Libraries were prepared by immunoSEQ multiplex PCR; TCRdb keeps only in-frame clonotypes and omits some of them. The DNA gave D and trimming, while V, J and clone size come from that table. The table has more than 400,000 clones, 70% to 90% seen once. V gene TRBV4-3 combines with J gene TRBJ2-3, with 7 positions matching TRBD2. The sequence was collected from a human donor in a cohort sampled during active COVID-19. The specimen sequenced was peripheral blood. CDR3 in amino acids: CASSQSFGGKTDTQYF. The CDR3 bases are TGCGCCAGCAGCCAATCATTCGGGGGGAAAACAGATACGCAGTATTTT.